The TCR beta chain described here comes from a study of blood T cell repertoires in COVID-19. Overall study: Acute and convalescent COVID-19 specimens originated in the United States, Italy and Spain. The cDNA or gDNA used as material had been derived from T cells, B-cell-depleted T cells, or PBMCs.

Original data processing: Amplification with reference gene primers provided the estimates of nucleated cell counts. Sequencing was performed with immunoSEQ multiplex PCR; in TCRdb, only in-frame clones are kept and a portion is missing. For V, J and clone size, that table is used; D and trimming come from the DNA. Here the sample spans roughly 290,000 clones, approximately 86% being singletons. With 0 bases clipped from V and 3 bases from J, the junction kept 3 bases outside the gene matches. Germline-derived CDR1 and CDR2 are LNHDA and SQIVND (reference sequence). This CDR3 spans 15 amino acids. The sequence derives from a woman aged 25 to 45 who had recovered from COVID-19. This chain connects TRBV19 to TRBJ2-7, with 9 bases identical to TRBD1. Material for sequencing was peripheral blood. DNA for the CDR3: TGTGCCAGTAGTATAGACGGACAGGGGAACTACGAGCAGTACTTC. It yields the protein CASSIDGQGNYEQYF.